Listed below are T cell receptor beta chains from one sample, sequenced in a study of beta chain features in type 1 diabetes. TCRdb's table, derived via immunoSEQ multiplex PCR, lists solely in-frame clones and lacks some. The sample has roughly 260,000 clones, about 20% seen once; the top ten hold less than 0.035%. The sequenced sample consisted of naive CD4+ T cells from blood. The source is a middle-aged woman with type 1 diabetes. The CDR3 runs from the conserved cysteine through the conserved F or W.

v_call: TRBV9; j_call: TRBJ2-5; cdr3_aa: CASSVASGSVETQYF
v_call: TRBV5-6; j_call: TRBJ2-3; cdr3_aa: CASTLPGLAGDRDTQYF
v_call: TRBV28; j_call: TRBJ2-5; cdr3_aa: CASSYANRGFLNF
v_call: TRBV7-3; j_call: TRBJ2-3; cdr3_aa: CASSPESGSTDTQYF
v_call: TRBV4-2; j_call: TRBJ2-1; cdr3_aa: CASSQEGGRAYNEQFF
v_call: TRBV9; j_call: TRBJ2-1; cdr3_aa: CASAKLAGLNEQFF
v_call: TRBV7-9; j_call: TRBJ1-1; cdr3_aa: CASSLALTEAFF
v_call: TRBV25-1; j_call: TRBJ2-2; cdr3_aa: CASRRGGAYTGELFF
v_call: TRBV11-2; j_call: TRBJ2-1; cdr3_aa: CASSLLGTSGSIEQFF
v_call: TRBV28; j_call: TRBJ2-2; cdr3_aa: CASSVGGRGVTGELFF
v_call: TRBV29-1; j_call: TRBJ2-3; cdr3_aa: CSVGPGSTDTQYF
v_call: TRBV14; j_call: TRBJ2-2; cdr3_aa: CASSQDPGGIGELFF
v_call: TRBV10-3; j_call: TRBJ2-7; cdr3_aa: CAISETDGVPHF
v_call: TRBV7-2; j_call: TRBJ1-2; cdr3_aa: CASSRGTGNYGYTF
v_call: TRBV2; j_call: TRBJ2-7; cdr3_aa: CASSEGTDSYEQYF
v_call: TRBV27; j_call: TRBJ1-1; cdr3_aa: CASRTRQGVMNTEAFF
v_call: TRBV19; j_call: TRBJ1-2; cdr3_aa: CASSYPLYGYTF
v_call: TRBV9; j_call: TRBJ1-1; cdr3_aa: CASSAGPGRQVGAEAFF
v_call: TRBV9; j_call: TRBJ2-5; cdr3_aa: CASSPPRWETQYF
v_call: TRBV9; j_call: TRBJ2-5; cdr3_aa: CASSVGGLQETQYF
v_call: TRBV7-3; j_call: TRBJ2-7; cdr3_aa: CASSPGLASYEQYF
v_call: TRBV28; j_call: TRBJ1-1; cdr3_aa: CASRRTEAFF
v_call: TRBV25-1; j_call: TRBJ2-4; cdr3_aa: CASSALTGGLAKNIQYF
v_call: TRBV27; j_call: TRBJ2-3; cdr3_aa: CASSSNRVADTQYF
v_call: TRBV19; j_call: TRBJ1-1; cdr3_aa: CASSQGAQYTEAFF
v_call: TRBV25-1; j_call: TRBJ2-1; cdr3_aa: CASSSPRRGNEQFF
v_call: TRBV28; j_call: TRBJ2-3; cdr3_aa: CASSFGDTQYF
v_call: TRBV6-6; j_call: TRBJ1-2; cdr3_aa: CASSYRDSYGYTF
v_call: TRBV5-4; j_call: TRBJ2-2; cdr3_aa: CASNGQATGELFF